Listed here is a single T cell receptor beta chain. As yet, its antigen is unknown. Trimming took off 3 bases at V and 8 bases at J, with 8 bases between the two ends. Germline V gene lookup returns CDR1 LGHDT and CDR2 YNNKEL (reference sequence). This CDR3 contains 13 residues. The entry originates in a study of T-cell memory formation after mild COVID-19. Study-wide results and limits: Chiefly within CM and EM were the contracting CD4+ clones; CD8+ ones were within EMRA. Still unconfirmed is whether the second-wave clones peaking on day 37 recognized SARS-CoV-2. There were some responding clones in pre-infection memory, which suggested that cross-reactive memory had joined.

Constant-segment primers were used for 5'RACE, and the resulting TCR alpha and TCR beta cDNA libraries carried sample barcodes and UMIs. TCRdb used MiXCR to reprocess the 5' RACE reads, holding one entry per CDR3 protein. The profile shows around 340,000 distinct CDR3 sequences, roughly 21% of them singletons. The chain uses TRBV3-1 and TRBJ1-6; D possibly corresponds to TRBD1 (6 bases). The TCR sequence derives from an adult woman who had mild COVID-19 (a few samples of this study predate the infection). Cell type and time point are not known. What was sequenced was PBMCs or a T cell subset sorted from them (not recorded which). The CDR3 region is CASSQGAYSPLHF. The CDR3 bases are TGTGCCAGCAGCCAGGGGGCTTATTCACCCCTCCACTTT.